Sequencing of this T cell receptor (beta chain) was carried out in a study of cytomegalovirus exposure and HLA in healthy donors. Notes on the study in general: In vitro testing confirmed three CMV-associated chains as specific for CMV antigens. Listed as cytomegalovirus-associated were roughly 180 TCR beta chains. A likely sequencing artifact accounted for one observed cluster of highly shared sequence variants.

The CDR3 is 18 residues long. CDR1 and CDR2 from the germline V gene are LNHNV and YYDKDF (reference sequence). With 60 Vbeta and 13 Jbeta primers, the PCR was carried out. Produced via immunoSEQ multiplex PCR; TCRdb's table is partial and in-frame only. The sample records more than 150,000 clones, 80% to 85% being singletons. This clone occurred a few times. Its antigen is unknown. The junction shows a germline mismatch at one end, possibly a read error. The sample was PBMCs. The V gene is TRBV15, the J gene TRBJ2-6, with 8 positions matching TRBD1. This receptor was obtained from a woman under 30 in good health and CMV-seropositive. This chain's CDR3 is CATSSADRGYSGANGLTF. The CDR3 nucleotides read TGTGCCACCAGCAGCGCAGACAGGGGATATTCTGGGGCCAACGGCCTGACTTTC.